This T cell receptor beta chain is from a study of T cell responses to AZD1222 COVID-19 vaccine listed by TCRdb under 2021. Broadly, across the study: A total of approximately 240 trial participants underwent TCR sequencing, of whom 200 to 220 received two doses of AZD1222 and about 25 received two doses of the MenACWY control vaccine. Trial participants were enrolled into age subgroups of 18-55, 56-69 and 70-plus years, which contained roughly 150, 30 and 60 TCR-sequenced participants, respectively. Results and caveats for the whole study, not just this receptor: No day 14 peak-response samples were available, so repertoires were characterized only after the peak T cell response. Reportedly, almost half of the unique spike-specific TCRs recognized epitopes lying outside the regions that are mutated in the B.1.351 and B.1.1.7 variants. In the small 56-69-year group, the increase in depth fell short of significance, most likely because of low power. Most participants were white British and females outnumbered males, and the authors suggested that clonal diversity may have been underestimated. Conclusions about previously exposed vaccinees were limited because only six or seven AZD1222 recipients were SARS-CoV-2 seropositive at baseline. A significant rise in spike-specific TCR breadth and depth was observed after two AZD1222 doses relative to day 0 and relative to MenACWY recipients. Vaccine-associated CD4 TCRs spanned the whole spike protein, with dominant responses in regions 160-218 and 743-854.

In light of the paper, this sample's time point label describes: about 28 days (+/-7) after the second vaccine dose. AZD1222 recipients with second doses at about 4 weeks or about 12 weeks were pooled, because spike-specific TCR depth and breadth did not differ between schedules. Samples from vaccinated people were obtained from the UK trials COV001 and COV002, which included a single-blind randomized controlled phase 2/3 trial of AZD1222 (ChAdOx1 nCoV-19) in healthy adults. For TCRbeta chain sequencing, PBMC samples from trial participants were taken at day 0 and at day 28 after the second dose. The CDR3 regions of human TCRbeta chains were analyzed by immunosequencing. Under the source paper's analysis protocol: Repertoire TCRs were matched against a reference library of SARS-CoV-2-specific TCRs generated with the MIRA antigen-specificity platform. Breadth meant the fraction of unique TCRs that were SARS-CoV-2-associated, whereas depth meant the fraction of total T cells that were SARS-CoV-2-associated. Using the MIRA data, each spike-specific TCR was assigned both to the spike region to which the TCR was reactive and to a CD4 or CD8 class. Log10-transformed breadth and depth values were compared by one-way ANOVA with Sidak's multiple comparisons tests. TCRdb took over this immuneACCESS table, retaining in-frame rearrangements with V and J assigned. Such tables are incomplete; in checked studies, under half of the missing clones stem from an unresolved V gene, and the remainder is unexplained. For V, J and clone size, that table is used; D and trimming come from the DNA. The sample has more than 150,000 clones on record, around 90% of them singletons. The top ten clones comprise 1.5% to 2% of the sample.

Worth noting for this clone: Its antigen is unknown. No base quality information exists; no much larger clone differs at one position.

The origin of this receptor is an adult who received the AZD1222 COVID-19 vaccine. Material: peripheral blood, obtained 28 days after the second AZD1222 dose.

The CDR3 reads CASSQNGGEYEQYF. At the DNA level, the sequence is TGTGCCAGCAGCCAAAACGGGGGAGAGTACGAGCAGTACTTC. The chain links TRBV3-1 (or the pseudogene TRBV3-2) with TRBJ2-7; TRBD2 is a weak D gene call, 6 bases matching. The germline ends are 12 bases apart after V is trimmed by 2 bases and J by 4 bases. Via the germline V gene (reference sequence), CDR1 is LGHDT and CDR2 YNNKEL. Including cysteine and phenylalanine, the CDR3 has 14 amino acids. Only the CDR3 region is kept as DNA, spanning 42 bases read in frame from base 1.